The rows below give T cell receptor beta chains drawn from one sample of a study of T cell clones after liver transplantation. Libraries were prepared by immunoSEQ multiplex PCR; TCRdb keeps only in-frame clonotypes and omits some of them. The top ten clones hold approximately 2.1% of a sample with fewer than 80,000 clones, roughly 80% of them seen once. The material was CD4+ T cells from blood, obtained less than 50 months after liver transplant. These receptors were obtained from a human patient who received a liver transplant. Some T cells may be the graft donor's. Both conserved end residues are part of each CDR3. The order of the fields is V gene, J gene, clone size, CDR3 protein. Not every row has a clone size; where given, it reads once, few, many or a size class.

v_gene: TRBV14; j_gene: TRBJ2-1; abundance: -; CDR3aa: CASSLHNEQFF
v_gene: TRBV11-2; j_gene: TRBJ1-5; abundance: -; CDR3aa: CASSMAGVNQPQHF
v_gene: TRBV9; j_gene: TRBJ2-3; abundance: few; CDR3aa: CASSVIRAGDTQYF
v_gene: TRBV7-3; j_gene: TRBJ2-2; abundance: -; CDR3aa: CASSSSPGGVDTGELFF
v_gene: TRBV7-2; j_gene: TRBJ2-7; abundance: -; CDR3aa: CASSSPFSAEQYF
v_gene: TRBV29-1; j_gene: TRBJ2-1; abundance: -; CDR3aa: CSVKSGQGGRDEQFF
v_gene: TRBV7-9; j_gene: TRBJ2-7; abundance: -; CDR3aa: CAGGRASYEQYF
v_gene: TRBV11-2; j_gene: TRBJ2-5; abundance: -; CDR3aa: CASSVTVGQGWTETQYF
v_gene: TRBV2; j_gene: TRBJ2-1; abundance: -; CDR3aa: CASSEARLAGGLSEQFF
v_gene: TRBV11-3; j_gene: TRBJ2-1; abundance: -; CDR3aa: CASSLDPPGAYYNEQFF
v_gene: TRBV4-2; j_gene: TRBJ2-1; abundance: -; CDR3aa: CASSQGATSGSQEFF
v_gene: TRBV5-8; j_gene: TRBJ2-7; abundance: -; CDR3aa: CASSFLLAGGPREDEQYF
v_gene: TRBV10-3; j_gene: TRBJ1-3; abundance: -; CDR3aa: CAIRPGNTIYF
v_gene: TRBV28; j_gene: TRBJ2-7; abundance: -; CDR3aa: CASKSLDTQEYF
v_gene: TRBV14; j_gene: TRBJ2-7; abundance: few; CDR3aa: CASSLAGLEGGVQYF
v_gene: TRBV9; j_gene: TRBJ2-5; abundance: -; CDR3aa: CASSARAQETQYF
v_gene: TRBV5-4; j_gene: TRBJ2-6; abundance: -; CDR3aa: CASSGRDAPSGANVLTF
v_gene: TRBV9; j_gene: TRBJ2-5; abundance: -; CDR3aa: CASSVERGWGTQYF
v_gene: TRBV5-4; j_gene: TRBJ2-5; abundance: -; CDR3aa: CASSSGRQLQETQYF
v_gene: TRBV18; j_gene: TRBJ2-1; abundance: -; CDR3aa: CASSIDRGRYNEQFF
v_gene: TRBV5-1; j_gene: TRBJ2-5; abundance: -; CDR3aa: CASSPWTSGAQETQYF
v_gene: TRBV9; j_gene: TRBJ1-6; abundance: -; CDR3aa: CASSADGDNSPLHF
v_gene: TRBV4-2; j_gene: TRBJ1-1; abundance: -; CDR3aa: CASSQAQGASNTEAFF
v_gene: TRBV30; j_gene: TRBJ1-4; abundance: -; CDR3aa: CAWSDTGREKLFF
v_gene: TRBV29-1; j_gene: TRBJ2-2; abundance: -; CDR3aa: CSVEGQGAVGELFF
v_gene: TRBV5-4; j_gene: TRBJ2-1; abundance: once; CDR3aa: CASSPGRRGSSYNEQFF
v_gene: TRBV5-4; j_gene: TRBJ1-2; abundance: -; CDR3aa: CASSSSVTRGYGYTF
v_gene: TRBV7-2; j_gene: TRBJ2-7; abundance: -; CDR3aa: CASSLEGTSGRAGEQYF
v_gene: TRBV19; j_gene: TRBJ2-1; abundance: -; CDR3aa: CASRDSSYNEQFF
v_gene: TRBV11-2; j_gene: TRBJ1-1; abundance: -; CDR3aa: CASSGMGHLNTEAFF
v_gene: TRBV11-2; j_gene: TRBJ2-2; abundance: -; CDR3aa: CASSPVRDPGELFF
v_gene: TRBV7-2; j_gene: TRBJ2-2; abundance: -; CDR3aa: CASSLVGTTGELFF
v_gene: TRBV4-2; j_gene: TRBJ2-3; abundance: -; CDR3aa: CASSQAASGGSDTQYF
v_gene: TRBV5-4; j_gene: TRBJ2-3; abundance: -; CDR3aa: CASSSKTSATTDTQYF
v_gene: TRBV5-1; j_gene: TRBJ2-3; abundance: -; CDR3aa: CASSQTGQGSITDTQYF
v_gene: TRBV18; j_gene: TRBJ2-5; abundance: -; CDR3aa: CASSPDADFTGVQETQYF
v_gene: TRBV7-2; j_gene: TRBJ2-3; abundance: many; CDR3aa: CASSFLSRVTDTQYF
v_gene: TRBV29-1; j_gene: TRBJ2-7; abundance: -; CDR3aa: CSVKTSLDRDYEQYF
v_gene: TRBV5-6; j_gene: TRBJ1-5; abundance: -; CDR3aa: CASGDRFNQPQHF
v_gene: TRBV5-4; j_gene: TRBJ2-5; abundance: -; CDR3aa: CASSLNSGGRETQYF
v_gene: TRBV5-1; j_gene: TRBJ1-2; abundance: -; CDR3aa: CASSPTGGSYGYTF
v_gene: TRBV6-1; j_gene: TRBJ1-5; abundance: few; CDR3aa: CASTLDGDQPQHF